The source of this T cell receptor (beta chain) is a study of read filtering for tumor transcriptome and immune sequencing. The sample holds many counts of this clonotype. Trimming stripped 3 bases from V and 0 bases from J, with 7 bases between. The CDR3 totals 13 residues. CDR1 is SQVTM and CDR2 is ANQGSEA in the germline V gene. Molecular barcoded adaptors covering alpha/delta and beta/gamma chains were used on 400 to 450 ng RNA. TCRdb re-called the reads with MiXCR, one entry per CDR3 protein. Among some 19,000 distinct CDR3 sequences listed, roughly a fifth were seen once. Sample: a population of CD138-negative cells sorted from bone marrow. The chain couples TRBV29-1 to TRBJ2-3; D gene unclear. The TCR comes from a donor at least 40 years old with multiple myeloma. The CDR3 sequence: CSVDQQSTDTQYF. The CDR3 region has the DNA TGCAGCGTTGACCAGCAAAGCACAGATACGCAGTATTTT.